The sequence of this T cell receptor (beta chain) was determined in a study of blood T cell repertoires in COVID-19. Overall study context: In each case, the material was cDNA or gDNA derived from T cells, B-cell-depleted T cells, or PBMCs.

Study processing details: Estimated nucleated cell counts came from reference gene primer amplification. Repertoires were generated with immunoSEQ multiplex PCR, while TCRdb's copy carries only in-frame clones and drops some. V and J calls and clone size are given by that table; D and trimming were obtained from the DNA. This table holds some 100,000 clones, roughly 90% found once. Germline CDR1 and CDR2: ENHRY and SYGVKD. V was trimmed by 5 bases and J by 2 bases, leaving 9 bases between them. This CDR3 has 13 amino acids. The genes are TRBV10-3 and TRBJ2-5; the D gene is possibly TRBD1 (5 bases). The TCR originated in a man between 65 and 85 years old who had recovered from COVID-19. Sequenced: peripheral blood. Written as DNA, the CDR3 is TGTGCCATCAGTTACAGGAAGCAAGAGACCCAGTACTTC. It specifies CAISYRKQETQYF.